The sample holds many counts of the clone carrying this T cell receptor beta chain. This specimen comes from a study of blood T cells in healthy people across ages. From germline, CDR1 is DFQATT and CDR2 SNEGSKA (reference sequence). V was pared by 0 bases and J by 3 bases, with 8 bases of the junction left unmatched. This CDR3 is 15 amino acids long. Sample-barcoded 5' priming and a J-beta primer mix drove a second PCR of roughly 7 to 11 cycles. In TCRdb, the 5' RACE reads were re-called with MiXCR into one record per CDR3 protein. Among about 640,000 distinct CDR3 sequences listed, about 30% were seen once.

The chain recombines TRBV20-1 with TRBJ2-7; TRBD1 agrees at 7 bases. This TCR was recovered from an elderly woman in good health. The specimen sequenced was blood. The CDR3 DNA sequence: TGCAGTGCTAGAGATCCCAGACAGGGTAGCTACGAGCAGTACTTC. Amino acids: CSARDPRQGSYEQYF.